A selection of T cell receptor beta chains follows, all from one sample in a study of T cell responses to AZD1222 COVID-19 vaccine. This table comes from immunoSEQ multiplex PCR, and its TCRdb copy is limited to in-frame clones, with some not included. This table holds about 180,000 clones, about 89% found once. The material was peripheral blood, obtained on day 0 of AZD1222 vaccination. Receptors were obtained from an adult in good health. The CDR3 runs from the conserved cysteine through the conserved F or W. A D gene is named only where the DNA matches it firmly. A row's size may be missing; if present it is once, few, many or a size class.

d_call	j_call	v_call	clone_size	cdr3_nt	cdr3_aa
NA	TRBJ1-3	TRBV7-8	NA	TGTGCCAGCAGCTTAGCGAGGAATGGAAACACCATATATTTT	CASSLARNGNTIYF
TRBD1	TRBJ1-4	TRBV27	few	TGTGCCAGCAGCAAAAGACAGGGGGCTTACACTAATGAAAAACTGTTTTTT	CASSKRQGAYTNEKLFF
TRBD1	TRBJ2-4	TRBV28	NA	TGTGCCAGCAGTTTATCGGGACAGGACATTCAGTACTTC	CASSLSGQDIQYF
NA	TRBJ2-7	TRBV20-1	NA	TGCAGTGCTAGTATCCAGTACGAGCAGTACTTC	CSASIQYEQYF
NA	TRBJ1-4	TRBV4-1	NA	TGCGCCAGCAGCCAAGATGAGACCTATAGGGAAAAACTGTTTTTT	CASSQDETYREKLFF
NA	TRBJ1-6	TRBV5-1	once	TGCGCCAGCAGCTTAGGCGGTAATTCACCCCTCCACTTT	CASSLGGNSPLHF
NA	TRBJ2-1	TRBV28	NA	TGTGCCAGCAGTTTGGTCGGGAGAGGGCCCTACAATGAGCAGTTCTTC	CASSLVGRGPYNEQFF
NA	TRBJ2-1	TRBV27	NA	TGTGCCAGCAGTTTTGGGGGAGCGACCTACAATGAGCAGTTCTTC	CASSFGGATYNEQFF
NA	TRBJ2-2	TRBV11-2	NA	TGTGCCAGCAGCTTAGTTACCCCCGGGGCTTCGAACACCGGGGAGCTGTTTTTT	CASSLVTPGASNTGELFF
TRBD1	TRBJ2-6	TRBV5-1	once	TGCGCCAGCAGCTTGTTCCAGGGGGTTGGGGCCAACGTCCTGACTTTC	CASSLFQGVGANVLTF
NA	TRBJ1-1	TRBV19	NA	TGTGCCAGTAGTAAACAGGGAGGATACACTGAAGCTTTCTTT	CASSKQGGYTEAFF
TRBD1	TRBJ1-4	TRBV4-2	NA	TGTGCCAGCAGCATGAGTGGGACAGGGAATGAAAAACTGTTTTTT	CASSMSGTGNEKLFF
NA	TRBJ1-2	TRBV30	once	TGTGCCTGGCTACTGTTTCAGACGGATGGCTACACCTTC	CAWLLFQTDGYTF
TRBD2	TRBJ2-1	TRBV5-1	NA	TGCGCCAGCAGCCGCGGGACTAGCGGGAGCTCCTACAATGAGCAGTTCTTC	CASSRGTSGSSYNEQFF
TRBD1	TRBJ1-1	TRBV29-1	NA	TGCAGCGCCTCAAAAAGACAGGGACCTCTTATGACTGAAGCTTTCTTT	CSASKRQGPLMTEAFF
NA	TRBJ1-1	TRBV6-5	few	TGTGCCAGCAGTTACTCGAATCGGGGTAACACTGAAGCTTTCTTT	CASSYSNRGNTEAFF
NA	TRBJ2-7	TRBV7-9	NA	TGTGCCAGCAGCTTAGCTGGGGATCCCGAGCAGTACTTC	CASSLAGDPEQYF
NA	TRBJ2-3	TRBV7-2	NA	TGTGCCAGCAACCGCGTAGCCGCAGATACGCAGTATTTT	CASNRVAADTQYF
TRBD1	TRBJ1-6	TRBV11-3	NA	TGTGCCAGCAGCTTAGATCCGACAGGGGGGGATTCACCCCTCCACTTT	CASSLDPTGGDSPLHF
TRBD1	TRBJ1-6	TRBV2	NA	TGTGCCAGCAGGAAGGGACAGGGTAATTCCCCCCTCCACTTT	CASRKGQGNSPLHF
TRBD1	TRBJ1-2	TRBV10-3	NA	TGTGCCATCAGTGCAGGGGGTTCTGTCTATGGCTACACCTTC	CAISAGGSVYGYTF
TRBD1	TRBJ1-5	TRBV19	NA	TGTGCCAGCGGACAGGGTTATCAGCCCCAGCATTTT	CASGQGYQPQHF
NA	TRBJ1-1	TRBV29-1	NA	TGCAGCGCAACCGAGCCGGGACGGGAGAAAACTGAAGCTTTCTTT	CSATEPGREKTEAFF
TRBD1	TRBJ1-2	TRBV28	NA	TGTGCCAGCAGGGAACCCGGGACAGGGCTAGATGGCTACACCTTC	CASREPGTGLDGYTF
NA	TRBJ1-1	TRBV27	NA	TGTGCCAGCAGACTGGGACGGAACACTGAAGCTTTCTTT	CASRLGRNTEAFF
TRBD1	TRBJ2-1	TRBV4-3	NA	TGCGCCAGCAGCCATACGGGACAGGCCTACAATGAGCAGTTCTTC	CASSHTGQAYNEQFF
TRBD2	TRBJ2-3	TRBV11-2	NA	TGTGCCAGCAGCTTACCCAGGCTAGCGGGAGGGTCGCGCACAGATACGCAGTATTTT	CASSLPRLAGGSRTDTQYF
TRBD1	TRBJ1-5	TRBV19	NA	TGTGCCAGTAGCGAAGGGGGTTCGACACAGGGGGGACAGCCCCAGCATTTT	CASSEGGSTQGGQPQHF
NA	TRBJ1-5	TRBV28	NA	TGTGCCAGCAGTTTATACGTGGGCCGGGGCAATCAGCCCCAGCATTTT	CASSLYVGRGNQPQHF
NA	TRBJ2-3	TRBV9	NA	TGTGCCAGCAGCGTAGGACTTCTCGGCACAGATACGCAGTATTTT	CASSVGLLGTDTQYF
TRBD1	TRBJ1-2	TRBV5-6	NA	TGTGCCAGCAGCACCCCGGGACAGGGGAACTATGGCTACACCTTC	CASSTPGQGNYGYTF
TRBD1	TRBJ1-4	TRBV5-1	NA	TGCGCCAGCAGCTCGGGACAGGGGGGAGAAAAACTGTTTTTT	CASSSGQGGEKLFF
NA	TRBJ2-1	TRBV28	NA	TGTGCCAGCAGAACCCCCAGTGAGCAGTTCTTC	CASRTPSEQFF
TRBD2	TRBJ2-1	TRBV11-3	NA	TGTGCCAGCAGCCCACGGGTAGGGCTAGCGGGAAATGAGCAGTTCTTC	CASSPRVGLAGNEQFF
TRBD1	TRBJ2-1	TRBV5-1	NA	TGCGCCAGCAGTCTAGGTGGGACAGGGGATTACAATGAGCAGTTCTTC	CASSLGGTGDYNEQFF
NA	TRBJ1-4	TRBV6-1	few	TGTGCCAGCAGTGAATGGGTAGGGCCCAATGAAAAACTGTTTTTT	CASSEWVGPNEKLFF
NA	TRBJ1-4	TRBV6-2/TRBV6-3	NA	TGTGCCAGCAGTTACGGGGGGGAAAAACTGTTTTTT	CASSYGGEKLFF
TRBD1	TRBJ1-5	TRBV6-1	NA	TGTGCCAGCAGTGAAACACGGACAGGGGACCTTTATAGCAATCAGCCCCAGCATTTT	CASSETRTGDLYSNQPQHF
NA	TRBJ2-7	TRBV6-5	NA	TGTGCCAGCAGTTACTCCCCAAGGACCGGCGAGCAGTACTTC	CASSYSPRTGEQYF
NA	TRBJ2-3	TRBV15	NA	TGTGCCACCAGCAGAGTTATTAGCGGCACAGATACGCAGTATTTT	CATSRVISGTDTQYF
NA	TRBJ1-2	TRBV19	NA	TGTGCCAGTAGTGGCGACAGAACTCAGGTGGATGGCTACACCTTC	CASSGDRTQVDGYTF
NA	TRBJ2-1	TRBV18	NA	TGTGCCAGCTCACTACAAGACAGGGAGCAGTTCTTC	CASSLQDREQFF
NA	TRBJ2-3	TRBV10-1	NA	TGCGCCAGCTCGGGGGGCTTGACAGATACGCAGTATTTT	CASSGGLTDTQYF
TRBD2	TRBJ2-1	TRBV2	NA	TGTGCCAGCAGTCTCGTGAGAGCGGGAGGGAACAATGAGCAGTTCTTC	CASSLVRAGGNNEQFF
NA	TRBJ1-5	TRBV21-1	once	TGTGCCAGCAGCAGGGAAGGGAAGATTAATCAGCCCCAGCATTTT	CASSREGKINQPQHF
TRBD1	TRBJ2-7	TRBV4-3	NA	TGCGCCAGCAGCCCACAGACAGGGGGCTCCTACGAGCAGTACTTC	CASSPQTGGSYEQYF
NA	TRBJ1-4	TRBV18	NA	TGTGCCAGCTCACCACCGGAACACCCTAATGAAAAACTGTTTTTT	CASSPPEHPNEKLFF
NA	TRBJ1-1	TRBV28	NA	TGTGCCAGCAGTTTATGGGGGGGAGACACTGAAGCTTTCTTT	CASSLWGGDTEAFF